The present entry profiles one T cell receptor beta chain with its context. Its antigen is not identified. The protocol was immunoSEQ multiplex PCR, while the TCRdb copy is restricted to in-frame clones and leaves out a portion. The sample consists of roughly 250,000 clones, more than 80% of them appearing once. These data belong to a study of T cell responses to AZD1222 COVID-19 vaccine. V was clipped by 2 bases and J by 8 bases, with 16 bases between them. CDR1 and CDR2 from the germline V gene are SGHRS and YFSETQ. The CDR3 runs 15 residues. Study findings and constraints: A mostly white British donor set with more females was recruited, and clonal diversity was possibly underestimated.

This clonotype originated in an adult in good health. V gene TRBV5-1 combines with J gene TRBJ2-2; the D is unclear. This specimen was peripheral blood, taken on day 0 of AZD1222 vaccination. DNA for the CDR3: TGCGCCAGCAGCTTCTCTTCTCCTACCCTAGGGGAGCTGTTTTTT. It codes for CASSFSSPTLGELFF.